A single sample gave rise to the 19 T cell receptor beta chains below, sequenced in a study of cytomegalovirus exposure and HLA in healthy donors. Assay: immunoSEQ multiplex PCR; the TCRdb copy retains only in-frame clones and omits some. The table lists about 190,000 clones, approximately 88% of them singletons. What was sequenced was PBMCs. Source of these receptors: a man between 18 and 29 years old in good health and CMV-seropositive.

The V and J genes are TRBV28 and TRBJ2-5, with 7 nucleotides matching TRBD2. This CDR3 comprises 14 residues. Germline CDR1 reads MDHEN; CDR2 reads SYDVKM. Trimming at V came to 6 bases and at J to 3 bases, leaving 7 bases not matched to a gene. DNA of the CDR3: TGTGCCAGCAGGCCGGGAGGACAAAAAGAGACCCAGTACTTC. Encoded protein: CASRPGGQKETQYF.

The DNA of the CDR3 is TGCGCCAGCAGCTTGGCCGGGAACTCTGGGGCCAACGTCCTGACTTTC. Residues: CASSLAGNSGANVLTF. The J gene is TRBJ2-6, the V gene TRBV5-1; perhaps TRBD2 as D (5 bases). V dropped 0 bases and J dropped 0 bases, with 7 bases sitting between them. Germline-derived CDR1 and CDR2 are SGHRS and YFSETQ. This CDR3 is built from 16 residues.

This clone was seen a single time. V is TRBV27 and J is TRBJ2-6; a possible D gene is TRBD1 (7 bases). The V gene lost 5 bases and the J gene lost 0 bases, with 14 bases spanning the gap. Germline V gene data show CDR1 as MNHEY and CDR2 as SMNVEV (reference sequence). The CDR3 contains 17 residues. The CDR3 spells CASSRRGQLSGANVLTF. CDR3 DNA sequence: TGTGCCAGCAGTCGGCGGGGACAGCTCTCTGGGGCCAACGTCCTGACTTTC. The full variable domain, its missing parts supplied by reference TRBV27 and TRBJ2-6, is EAQVTQNPRYLITVTGKKLTVTCSQNMNHEYMSWYRQDPGLGLRQIYYSMNVEVTDKGDVPEGYKVSRKEKRNFPLILESPSPNQTSLYFCASSRRGQLSGANVLTFGAGSRLTVL.

This clone was seen once. V usage is TRBV7-8 and J usage is TRBJ2-7; the match to TRBD2 covers 13 bases. The V and J ends lost 1 base and 4 bases, in that order; junction bases with no gene match: 4. CDR3 length equals 16 residues. Germline CDR1 reads SGHVS; CDR2 reads FQNEAQ. In DNA form, the CDR3 reads TGTGCCAGCAGCTTAGTAAGGACTAGCGGGAGTTACGAGCAGTACTTC. It is translated as CASSLVRTSGSYEQYF.

The chain has TRBV21-1 and TRBJ2-7; no check of the table's D call, TRBD2, against the DNA was made. TRBV21-1 is a pseudogene locus. CDR3 length equals 9 residues. DNA for the CDR3: TGTCGCGGGGGAGGCGAGCAGTACTTC. Protein: CRGGGEQYF.

This clone occurred once. The genes are TRBV10-3 and TRBJ1-1; 10 bases line up with TRBD1. The CDR3 loop spans 16 amino acids. The junction had 8 bases not matched to a gene; V was cut back by 1 base and J by 6 bases. Germline CDR1 is ENHRY and CDR2 is SYGVKD. In nucleotides, the CDR3 is TGTGCCATCAGTGAGTGGGACAGGGGAAAAACGGCTGAAGCTTTCTTT. Translating it yields CAISEWDRGKTAEAFF.

The rearrangement links TRBV6-1 to TRBJ1-1; 7 nucleotides align to TRBD1. This CDR3 contains 17 residues. CDR1 MNHNS and CDR2 SASEGT come from the germline V gene. After removal of 0 bases from V and 4 bases from J, the junction contained 11 bases not matched to a gene. The CDR3 nucleotides are TGTGCCAGCAGTGAAGCGCGTCACAGGGGCCTGCCCACTGAAGCTTTCTTT. This translates into CASSEARHRGLPTEAFF.

V gene TRBV7-9 combines with J gene TRBJ2-7, with 9 bases lining up with TRBD2. Unmatched junction bases numbered 13, after V lost 5 bases and J lost 5 bases. Germline V gene data show CDR1 as SEHNR and CDR2 as FQNEAQ (reference sequence). The CDR3 runs 16 residues. CDR3: CASSAGGAPPRDEQYF. The CDR3 DNA is TGTGCCAGCAGCGCGGGGGGGGCCCCTCCCAGGGACGAGCAGTACTTC.

This CDR3 is CPYLAGDEQFF. CDR3 nucleotide sequence: TGTCCGTATCTAGCGGGAGATGAGCAGTTCTTC. This chain connects TRBV27 to TRBJ2-1; TRBD2 matches 10 bases. The CDR3 contains 11 residues. CDR1 and CDR2 from the germline V gene are MNHEY and SMNVEV (reference sequence).

This clone has just one count. The CDR3 DNA follows: TGTGCCTGGAACGCGGGACTAGCGGTCTACGAGCAGTACTTC. It is translated as CAWNAGLAVYEQYF. The chain joins TRBV30 to TRBJ2-7, with 11 bases lining up with TRBD2. This CDR3 has 14 residues. Germline trimming cut 4 bases from V and 3 bases from J; bases unmatched to any gene: 5. Germline V lookup: CDR1 GTSNPN, CDR2 SVGIG (reference sequence).

The chain recombines TRBV9 with TRBJ2-2; TRBD2 agrees at 9 bases. Germline values: CDR1 SGDLS, CDR2 YYNGEE. This CDR3 is 20 amino acids long. V was pared by 0 bases and J by 1 base, with 13 bases of the junction left unmatched. CDR3 sequence: CASSVDLTEATSGNTGELFF. CDR3 nucleotide sequence: TGTGCCAGCAGCGTAGACTTGACGGAAGCGACTAGCGGGAACACCGGGGAGCTGTTTTTT.

The genes are TRBV30 and TRBJ2-7; D is possibly TRBD2 (5 bases). CDR3 length equals 15 residues. Germline V gives CDR1 GTSNPN, CDR2 SVGIG (reference sequence). V was shortened by 0 bases and J by 3 bases, with 15 bases between the two germline ends. CDR3 loop: CAWSVVRTSLYEQYF. The CDR3 DNA follows: TGTGCCTGGAGTGTAGTGCGGACTTCCCTCTACGAGCAGTACTTC. The variable domain in full, completed from reference TRBV30 and TRBJ2-7, reads SQTIHQWPATLVQPVGSPLSLECTVEGTSNPNLYWYRQAAGRGLQLLFYSVGIGQISSEVPQNLSASRPQDRQFILSSKKLLLSDSGFYLCAWSVVRTSLYEQYFGPGTRLTVT.

The gene calls are TRBV6-1 and TRBJ2-7, with D possibly being TRBD1 (5 bases). The V gene's germline CDR1 is MNHNS and CDR2 SASEGT. The CDR3 length is 16 residues. The V end lost 4 bases, the J end lost 6 bases, and 22 bases lay between the germline ends. As DNA, the CDR3 is TGTGCCAGCAGTGGGGGCGACGGGCCATGGAACGGCGAGCAGTACTTC. It encodes CASSGGDGPWNGEQYF.

The chain has TRBV28 and TRBJ1-1; 7 bases are a match to TRBD1. The germline V gene has CDR1 MDHEN and CDR2 SYDVKM. V was pared by 5 bases and J by 1 base, with 7 bases of the junction left unmatched. The CDR3 runs 15 residues. The CDR3 spells CASSPGQDANTEAFF. The CDR3 coding sequence is TGTGCCAGCAGTCCCGGACAGGACGCGAACACTGAAGCTTTCTTT.

The rearrangement links TRBV5-1 to TRBJ1-1; possibly TRBD1 for D (6 bases). Trimming took off 4 bases at V and 7 bases at J, with 17 bases between the two ends. The CDR3 is made up of 14 amino acids. Germline loops: CDR1 SGHRS, CDR2 YFSETQ. The CDR3 spells CASSLDGEQGEAFF. CDR3 DNA: TGCGCCAGCAGCCTGGACGGAGAACAGGGTGAAGCTTTCTTT.

The rearrangement links TRBV6-1 to TRBJ1-1; a weak D match, TRBD1 (5 bases). The CDR3 is 14 residues long. Trimming stripped 9 bases from V and 0 bases from J, with 14 bases between. Germline V gene data show CDR1 as MNHNS and CDR2 as SASEGT. The DNA of the CDR3 is TGTGCCAGTCGGACATCAGGGATGAACACTGAAGCTTTCTTT. It encodes CASRTSGMNTEAFF.

V usage is TRBV28 and J usage is TRBJ1-5; D remains ambiguous. Germline CDR1 is MDHEN and CDR2 is SYDVKM. The CDR3 is 13 residues long. V lost 10 bases and J 2 bases, leaving 12 bases between the germline ends. DNA of the CDR3: TGTGCCACCAAACGGGGAGGCAATCAGCCCCAGCATTTT. As protein: CATKRGGNQPQHF.

This clone occurred once. This rearrangement joins TRBV27 to TRBJ1-5; a possible D gene is TRBD1 (6 bases). The V and J ends lost 8 bases and 9 bases respectively, with 17 bases between them. This CDR3 comprises 13 residues. CDR1 is MNHEY, CDR2 SMNVEV, per germline (reference sequence). The CDR3: CASGYTGFPPQHF. In DNA form, the CDR3 reads TGTGCCAGCGGATATACAGGGTTCCCGCCCCAGCATTTT.

In its sample, this clone was seen once. The chain's CDR3 is CASSPQQGARETQYF. CDR3 bases: TGTGCCAGCAGCCCCCAACAGGGGGCGCGTGAGACCCAGTACTTC. The chain links TRBV7-7 to TRBJ2-5; 9 bases line up with TRBD1. The germline V gene encodes CDR1 SSHAT and CDR2 FNYEAQ (reference sequence). The CDR3 sequence is 15 residues long. The trim removed 5 bases at V and 5 bases at J, leaving 9 bases unmatched. Looking up the rest from reference TRBV7-7 and TRBJ2-5 gives the full variable domain: GAGVSQSPRYKVTKRGQDVTLRCDPISSHATLYWYQQALGQGPEFLTYFNYEAQPDKSGLPSDRFSAERPEGSISTLTIQRTEQRDSAMYRCASSPQQGARETQYFGPGTRLLVL.